This paragraph reports one T cell receptor (beta chain). Its recognized antigen is unknown. Per-base qualities were not stored, and no clone one base away is much larger. In total, more than 500 healthy bone marrow donors made up the cohort. At the time of sampling, all cohort members were nominally healthy, though unrecorded immune exposures were likely present. Of the approximately 700 cohort members, some 270 had positive CMV serostatus and roughly 330 had negative CMV serostatus, and CMV serostatus was not recorded for the donor. A peripheral blood sample was provided by each donor, and peripheral blood mononuclear cells were used for TCR beta sequencing. Genomic DNA extraction from the blood cell samples was performed with the Qiagen DNeasy Blood Extraction Kit. This sample was included in a study of cytomegalovirus exposure and HLA in healthy donors (dated by TCRdb to about 2017). Notes on the research overall: An earlier analysis of some 600 of the donors reported over 250 Gb of sequence data and about 120 million unique TCR beta sequences obtained from about 200 million T cells. An early release covering more than 500 HLA-typed donors comprised about 300 gigabases of sequencing data and around 85 million unique TCR sequences. Of the roughly 390 genotyped donors, less than 85% were placed in the genetic ancestry cluster associated with self-reported Caucasian donors. The study aimed to test whether signatures of past pathogen exposure could be identified by cataloging public T cell receptors. The T cell repertoires of about 700 subjects were profiled by immunosequencing and related to cytomegalovirus serostatus. Along with the approximately 650-subject first cohort, a separate validation cohort of 120 different subjects was used. To predict cytomegalovirus infection status, the study brought together high-throughput TCR immunosequencing, statistical association of individual TCRs with disease status, and machine learning. A later analysis re-examined previously published TCR beta repertoires from 610 or so donors and added high-resolution HLA genotyping to investigate patterns of TCR occurrence. Rather than using new phenotypic data, the later analysis identified candidate immune exposures from TCR beta sequences and from how often those sequences occurred across donors. An earlier analysis of more than 450 of the donors used high-throughput TCR beta sequencing to judge whether each TCR beta V gene segment behaved as functional or pseudogenic. Donor age, sex, ethnicity and CMV serostatus were compiled together with the repertoire data. In a later genetic analysis, genome-wide SNP genotypes for 398 of the 666 donors were used, and that subset was treated as a discovery cohort. Every discovery cohort repertoire had been produced on one sequencing platform. Both class I and class II loci were covered by HLA typing, at four-digit resolution. Typing coverage differed by locus: A, B, C, DRB1 and DQB1 were typed in roughly 620-640 donors, DQA1 in about 560, DPA1 in some 600, and DPB1 in around 490. Several DR-DQ haplotypes were treated as single units for association and clustering because of strong linkage in the cohort. On average, approximately 250,000 unique TCR beta nucleotide sequences were sequenced per donor among some 420 genotyped donors of the cohort, with about 17% of those sequences being non-productive.

V has 0 bases trimmed and J has 7 bases trimmed; junction bases matching no gene number 6. According to the germline V gene, CDR1 reads MGHRA and CDR2 reads YSYEKL. The CDR3 measures 15 amino acids from cysteine to phenylalanine. The kept DNA is CDR3 alone, 45 bases in frame from the first base. Results and caveats for the whole study, not just this receptor: Several of the top co-occurrence clusters appeared to be linked to parvovirus B19, influenza, CMV and Epstein-Barr virus, according to a later analysis. Sequencing depth was assumed to be roughly uniform across donors in the presence/absence analyses, though that assumption may not hold. A later analysis associated around 16,000 TCR beta sequences with specific HLA alleles at a false discovery rate of 0.05. A later genetic analysis reported fewer N-insertions in productive TCRs among donors in an Asian-associated ancestry cluster than the roughly 690-donor mean. A later analysis found that HLA-associated TCR beta chains were more clonally expanded and had lower generation probabilities than equally common non-associated chains. In a later analysis, TCR association rates were found to vary across HLA loci, with the most associated TCRs seen for DRB1 alleles and the fewest for HLA-C alleles. Correlated functional status among segregating V segments might be attributable to linkage disequilibrium, but an unknown experimental factor could not be ruled out. An earlier analysis of several hundred of the donors showed that most TCR beta V segments appeared in productive rearrangements either about 87% or about 30% of the time, which broadly matched IMGT annotations. A group of highly shared sequence variants was considered likely to be a technical artifact of the sequencing pipeline. Immune exposure information for the cohort was limited to CMV serostatus. It was suggested by the authors that the approach could potentially be generalized to other disease states and immunological phenotypes. The earlier analysis of about 600 of the donors excluded roughly 17 rarely observed V segments, including chromosome 9 orphons, because counts were too low. In both the original and validation cohorts, the classifier was reported to diagnose cytomegalovirus status with high specificity and sensitivity. While some public TCRs were present in many individuals, most TCR sequences turned up only very rarely across donors. An association between a missense DCLRE1C variant and V-gene and J-gene trimming of TCR beta chains was found in a later genetic analysis and replicated in an independent cohort. This cohort had only TCR beta chains sequenced, and the lack of alpha or paired-chain data limited which features could be detected. A further reported finding was that TCR beta sequences accurately predicted the HLA-A and HLA-B alleles for most subjects in the first cohort. Some IMGT-functional V segments, including TRBV6-2 and TRBV6-3, could not be distinguished by the 87-base-pair reads and were therefore excluded. When HLA alleles, especially DR and DQ, strongly co-occurred, TCR associations were difficult to assign to individual alleles. HLA typing was unavailable for some donors at each locus, so association tests used only the typed subset. Three of the identified cytomegalovirus-associated TCR beta chains were confirmed in vitro to be specific for cytomegalovirus antigens. According to a later analysis, most CMV-associated TCR beta chains appeared to be HLA-restricted, and the HLA associations seemed to be driven largely by CMV exposure. The study gave a list of over 150 TCR beta chains associated with cytomegalovirus.

Library generation was performed with the immunoSEQ multiplex PCR assay. For the multiplex PCR, a mixture combining 60 forward primers for TCR Vbeta segments and 13 reverse primers for TCR Jbeta segments was used. The CDR3 region of rearranged TCR beta genes was amplified from genomic DNA with a multiplex PCR assay. On the Illumina HiSeq System, the amplified TCR beta libraries were sequenced as 87-base-pair reads. The paper's processing steps were these. In a later analysis, 77 million or so unique TCR beta chains were counted across the roughly 610 repertoires, and roughly 11 million of these chains were shared by at least two donors. A nearest-neighbor algorithm error-corrected the raw reads and collapsed the reads into unique sequences, merging closely related sequences to remove PCR and sequencing errors. To assign V, D and J gene segments, CDR3 sequences were aligned to IMGT reference sequences. For a sequence to be retained, at least a six-nucleotide match to both a V gene segment and a J gene segment was required. A rearrangement counted as productive if the CDR3 had no stop codons and remained in frame with V and J, and every other rearrangement counted as non-productive. Following IMGT convention, CDR3 was defined as the stretch from the second conserved V-encoded cysteine up to the conserved J-encoded phenylalanine. The earlier analysis of some 540 of the donors excluded any sequence lacking an unambiguous match to a single V gene segment. In an earlier analysis of more than 500 of the donors, a V segment was called functional when productive rearrangements were above 56.7%, and segregating when the standard deviation between donors exceeded 5%. A statistical classification framework was built for diagnosing cytomegalovirus status from the catalog of TCR beta chain sequences. A later analysis assigned V and J genes by comparing TCR nucleotide sequences with IMGT/GENE-DB human TR gene sequences. In a later analysis, CDR3 sequences and most-parsimonious VDJ recombination scenarios were assigned using the TCRdist pipeline. A later analysis defined each TCR beta chain by its CDR3 amino acid sequence plus V-gene family, and excluded reads lacking a unique V-gene family. In a later analysis, several hundred highly shared, low-generation-probability nucleotide sequences were removed to address suspected cross-contamination and a sequencing artifact. In a later analysis, a clonal expansion index was calculated for each public chain from normalized within-repertoire ranks of inferred template counts. A later analysis computed generation probabilities with a VDJ recombination model fitted to out-of-frame rearrangements, and checked the results against IGoR. In a later analysis, hypergeometric tests were used to score TCR-TCR, TCR-HLA and TCR-CMV co-occurrence, with a repertoire-size bias correction applied to TCR pairs. False discovery rates were estimated in a later analysis by permuting HLA or CMV assignments 20 times. In a later analysis, co-occurring TCRs were grouped with DBSCAN, and TCRdist sequence similarity was added when clustering was performed within HLA-allele-positive subsets. Repertoires with fewer than 30,000 or more than 120,000 public chains, plus five repertoires with anomalous nucleotide sharing, were excluded from co-occurrence clustering. TCRdb re-hosts the immuneACCESS table, in-frame sequences only. Its copies lack some clones; in the studies checked, an unresolved V gene accounts for under half of them, and the cause for the rest is not known. The V and J calls and clone size are taken from that table; D and trimming were inferred from the DNA. The sample yields about 160,000 clones; 80% to 85% were counted once. About 1.9% of the sample comes from the top ten.

The material sequenced was PBMCs. In this chain, TRBV4-1 is recombined with TRBJ1-5, and TRBD1 matches 7 of the central bases. The TCR sequence derives from a human donor in good health. This receptor has the CDR3 CASSQDNRGTQPQHF. The DNA sequence is given as TGCGCCAGCAGCCAAGATAACAGGGGAACACAGCCCCAGCATTTT.